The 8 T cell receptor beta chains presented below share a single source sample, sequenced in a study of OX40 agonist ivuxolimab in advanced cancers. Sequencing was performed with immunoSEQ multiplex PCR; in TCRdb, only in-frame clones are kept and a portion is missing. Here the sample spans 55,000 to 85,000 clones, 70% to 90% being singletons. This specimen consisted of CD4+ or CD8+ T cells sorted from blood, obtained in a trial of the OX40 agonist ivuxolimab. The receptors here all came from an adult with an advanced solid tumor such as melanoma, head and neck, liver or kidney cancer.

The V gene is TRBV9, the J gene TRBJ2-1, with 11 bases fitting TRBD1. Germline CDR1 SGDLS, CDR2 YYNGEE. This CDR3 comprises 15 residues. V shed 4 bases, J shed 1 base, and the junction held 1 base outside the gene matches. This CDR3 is CASSRDRGSYNEQFF. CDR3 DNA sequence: TGTGCCAGCAGCCGGGACAGGGGGTCCTACAATGAGCAGTTCTTC.

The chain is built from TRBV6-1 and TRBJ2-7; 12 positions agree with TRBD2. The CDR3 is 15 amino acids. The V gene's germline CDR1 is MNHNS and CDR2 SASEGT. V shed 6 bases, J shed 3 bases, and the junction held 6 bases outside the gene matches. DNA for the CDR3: TGTGCCAGCAGATCACTAGCGGGAGGCTACTACGAGCAGTACTTC. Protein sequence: CASRSLAGGYYEQYF.

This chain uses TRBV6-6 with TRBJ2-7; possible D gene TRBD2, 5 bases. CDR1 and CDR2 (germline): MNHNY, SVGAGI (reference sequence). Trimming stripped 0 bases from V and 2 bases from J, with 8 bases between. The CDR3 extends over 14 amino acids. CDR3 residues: CASSYSLGAYEQYF. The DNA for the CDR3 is TGTGCCAGCAGTTACTCCCTCGGGGCCTACGAGCAGTACTTC.

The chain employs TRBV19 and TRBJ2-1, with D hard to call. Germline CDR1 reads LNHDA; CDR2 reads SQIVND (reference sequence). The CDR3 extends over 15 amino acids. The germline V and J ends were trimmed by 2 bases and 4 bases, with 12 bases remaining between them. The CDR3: CASSIRQVGYNEQFF. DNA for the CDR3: TGTGCCAGTAGTATAAGGCAAGTAGGGTACAATGAGCAGTTCTTC.

CDR3: CASSLGLAGGLPYEQYF. The DNA for the CDR3 is TGTGCCAGCAGCTTGGGACTAGCGGGGGGGCTGCCCTACGAGCAGTACTTC. V is TRBV7-2 and J is TRBJ2-7; TRBD2 matches 16 bases. Germline trimming cut 3 bases from V and 2 bases from J; bases unmatched to any gene: 4. The CDR3 consists of 17 residues. Germline CDR1 SGHTA, CDR2 FQGNSA. The full variable domain, its missing parts supplied by reference TRBV7-2 and TRBJ2-7, is GAGVSQSPSNKVTEKGKDVELRCDPISGHTALYWYRQSLGQGLEFLIYFQGNSAPDKSGLPSDRFSAERTGGSVSTLTIQRTQQEDSAVYLCASSLGLAGGLPYEQYFGPGTRLTVT.

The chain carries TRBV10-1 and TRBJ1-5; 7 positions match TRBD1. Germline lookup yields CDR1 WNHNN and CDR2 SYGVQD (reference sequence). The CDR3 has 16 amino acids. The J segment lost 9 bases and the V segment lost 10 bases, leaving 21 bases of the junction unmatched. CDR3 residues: CAIIIVTGQGSRPQHF. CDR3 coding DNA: TGCGCCATCATTATTGTGACAGGGCAGGGCTCTAGGCCCCAGCATTTT.

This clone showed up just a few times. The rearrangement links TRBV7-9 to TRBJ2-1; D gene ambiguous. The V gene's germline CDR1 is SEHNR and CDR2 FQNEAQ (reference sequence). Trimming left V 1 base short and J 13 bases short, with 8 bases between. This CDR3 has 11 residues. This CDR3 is CASSLESDQFF. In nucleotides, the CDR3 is TGTGCCAGCAGCTTAGAGTCGGACCAGTTCTTC.

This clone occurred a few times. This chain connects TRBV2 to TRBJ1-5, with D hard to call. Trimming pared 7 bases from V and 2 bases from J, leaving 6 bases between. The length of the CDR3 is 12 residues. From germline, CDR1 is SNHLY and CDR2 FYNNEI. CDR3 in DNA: TGTGCCAGCAATTGGGGCAATCAGCCCCAGCATTTT. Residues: CASNWGNQPQHF.